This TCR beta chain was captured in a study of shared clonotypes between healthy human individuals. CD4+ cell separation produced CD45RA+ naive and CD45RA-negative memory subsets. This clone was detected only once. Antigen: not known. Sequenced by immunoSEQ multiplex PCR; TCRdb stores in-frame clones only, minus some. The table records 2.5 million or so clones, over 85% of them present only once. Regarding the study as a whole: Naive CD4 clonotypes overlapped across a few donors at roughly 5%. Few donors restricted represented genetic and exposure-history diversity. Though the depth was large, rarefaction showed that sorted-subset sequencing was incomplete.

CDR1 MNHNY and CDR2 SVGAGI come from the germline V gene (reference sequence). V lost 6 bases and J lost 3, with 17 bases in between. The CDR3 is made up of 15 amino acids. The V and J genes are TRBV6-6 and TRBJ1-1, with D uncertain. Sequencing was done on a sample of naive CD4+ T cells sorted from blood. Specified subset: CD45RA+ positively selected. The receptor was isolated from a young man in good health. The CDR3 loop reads CASSTPKEGDTEAFF. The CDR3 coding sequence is TGTGCCAGCAGCACTCCGAAGGAGGGAGACACTGAAGCTTTCTTT.